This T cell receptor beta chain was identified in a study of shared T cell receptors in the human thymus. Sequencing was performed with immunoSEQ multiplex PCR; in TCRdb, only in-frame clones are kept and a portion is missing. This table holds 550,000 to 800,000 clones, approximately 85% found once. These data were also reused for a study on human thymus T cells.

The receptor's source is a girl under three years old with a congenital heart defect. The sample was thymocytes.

The CDR3 DNA sequence: TGTGCCAGCAGCTTAAGCGCCAGGTCAGGTGGCTACACCTTC. Amino acids: CASSLSARSGGYTF. The chain recombines TRBV7-3 with TRBJ1-2; D unclear. The V end was cut by 1 base, the J end by 7 bases, with 13 bases between. Germline assignment: CDR1 SGHTA and CDR2 FQGTGA. This CDR3 region has 14 residues.